The entry that follows covers one TCR beta chain sequence. Antigen: not known. Additional autoimmune diseases, uncontrolled infections, pregnancy or lactation disqualified patients. These data come from a study of Graves' ophthalmopathy and Graves' hyperthyroidism. Study-level points and caveats: Distinction of ophthalmopathy from stable hyperthyroidism by a 13-signature model reached over 85% sensitivity and approximately 81% specificity.

RNA served as the template for amplifying TCR beta CDR3 regions. HTBI primers served in a first-round RT-PCR, which a second-round multiplex PCR followed. From the multiplex PCR reads, TCRdb called clonotypes with MiXCR, one entry per CDR3 protein. The data show 660,000 or so distinct CDR3 sequences, roughly two fifths seen once. This CDR3 region has 17 residues. CDR1 LNHNV and CDR2 YYDKDF come from the germline V gene (reference sequence). Trimming shortened V by 0 bases and J by 4 bases, and 16 bases separated the two germline ends. Sequencing was performed on peripheral blood. The rearrangement joins TRBV15 to TRBJ1-3; D is ambiguous. This receptor was obtained from an adult man with Graves' ophthalmopathy. The CDR3: CATSRDPGSAGGNTIYF. The CDR3 region has the DNA TGTGCCACCAGCAGAGACCCGGGATCAGCGGGCGGAAACACCATATATTTT.